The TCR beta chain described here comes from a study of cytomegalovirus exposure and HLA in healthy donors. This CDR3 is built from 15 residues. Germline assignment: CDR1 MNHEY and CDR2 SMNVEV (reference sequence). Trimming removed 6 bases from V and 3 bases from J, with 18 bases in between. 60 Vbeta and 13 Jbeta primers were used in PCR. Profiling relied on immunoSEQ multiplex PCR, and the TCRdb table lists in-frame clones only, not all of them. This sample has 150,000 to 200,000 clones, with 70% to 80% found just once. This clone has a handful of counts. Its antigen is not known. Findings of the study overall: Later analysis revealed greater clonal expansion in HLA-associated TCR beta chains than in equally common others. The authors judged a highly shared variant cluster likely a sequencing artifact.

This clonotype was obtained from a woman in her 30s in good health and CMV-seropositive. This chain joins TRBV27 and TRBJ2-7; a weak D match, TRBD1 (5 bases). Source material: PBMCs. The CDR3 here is CASSYLSRVGYEQYF. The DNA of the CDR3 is TGTGCCAGCAGCTATCTTTCCAGGGTGGGCTACGAGCAGTACTTC.